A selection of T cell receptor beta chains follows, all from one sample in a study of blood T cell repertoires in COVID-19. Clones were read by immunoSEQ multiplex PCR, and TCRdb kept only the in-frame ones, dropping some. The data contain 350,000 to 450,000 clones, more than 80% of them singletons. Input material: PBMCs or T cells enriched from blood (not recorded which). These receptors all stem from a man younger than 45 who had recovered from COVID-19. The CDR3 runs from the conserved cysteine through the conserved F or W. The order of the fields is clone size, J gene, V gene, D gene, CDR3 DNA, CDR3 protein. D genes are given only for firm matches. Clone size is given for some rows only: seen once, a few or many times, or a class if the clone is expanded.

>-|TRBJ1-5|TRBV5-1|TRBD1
TGCGCCAGCAGCCCTGGACAGGGCGCTCAGCCCCAGCATTTT
CASSPGQGAQPQHF
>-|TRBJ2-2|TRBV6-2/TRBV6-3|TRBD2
TGTGCCAGCAGTTACTCAGGTCTATCTAGCGGGAGTACCGGGGAGCTGTTTTTT
CASSYSGLSSGSTGELFF
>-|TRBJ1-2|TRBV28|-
TGTGCCAGCAGTTTAGGAGGGGGCTACACCTTC
CASSLGGGYTF
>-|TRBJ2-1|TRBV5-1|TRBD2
TGCGCCAGCAGGGACGGGACTAGCGGCTACAATGAGCAGTTCTTC
CASRDGTSGYNEQFF
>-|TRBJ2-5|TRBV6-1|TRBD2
TGTGCCAGCAGTGAAGGGGAGGGGCGGGGAGAGACCCAGTACTTC
CASSEGEGRGETQYF
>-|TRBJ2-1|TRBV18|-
TGTGCCAGCTCACCCCCTAGCCCCCTCGAGCAGTTCTTC
CASSPPSPLEQFF
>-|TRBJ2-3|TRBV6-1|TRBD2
TGTGCCAGCAGTGGGACTAGCGGGAGGAGGAGCACAGATACGCAGTATTTT
CASSGTSGRRSTDTQYF
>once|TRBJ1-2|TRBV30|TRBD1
TGTGCCTGCTACGACAGGGTGGAGGACTATGGCTACACCTTC
CACYDRVEDYGYTF
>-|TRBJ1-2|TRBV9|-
TGTGCCAGCAGCTGGGGGGATGGCTACACCTTC
CASSWGDGYTF
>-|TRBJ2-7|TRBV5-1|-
TGCGCCAGCAGCTTGGTGGACTCCGCCTCACGCGAGCAGTACTTC
CASSLVDSASREQYF
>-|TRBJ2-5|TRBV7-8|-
TGTGCCAGCAGCTTAGCGACAGCAGCTCAAGAGACCCAGTACTTC
CASSLATAAQETQYF
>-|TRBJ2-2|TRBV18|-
TGTGCCAGCTCACCTCGGGTCTCCGGGGAGCTGTTTTTT
CASSPRVSGELFF
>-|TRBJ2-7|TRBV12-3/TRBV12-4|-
TGTGCCAGCAGTTTAAACCAGGGTTACGAGCAGTACTTC
CASSLNQGYEQYF
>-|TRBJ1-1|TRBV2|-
TGTGCCAGCAGTGAGTCACGGAGCACTGAAGCTTTCTTT
CASSESRSTEAFF
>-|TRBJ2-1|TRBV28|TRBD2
TGTGCCAGCAGTTTTCCGCTAGCGGGAGGGCCTGTGATTGAGCAGTTCTTC
CASSFPLAGGPVIEQFF
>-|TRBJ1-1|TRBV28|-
TGTGCCAGCAGTCGACCCACAGCTGTAGAATACCTGAACACTGAAGCTTTCTTT
CASSRPTAVEYLNTEAFF
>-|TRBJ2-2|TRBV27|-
TGTGCCAGCAGGAAGAGAAAAGTAACCGGGGAGCTGTTTTTT
CASRKRKVTGELFF
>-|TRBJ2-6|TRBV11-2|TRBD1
TGTGCCAGCAGCTTTGGGCAGGGGGCTTCCGGGGCCAACGTCCTGACTTTC
CASSFGQGASGANVLTF
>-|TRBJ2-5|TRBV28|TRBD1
TGTGCCAGCAGTTCCCCTGGACAGGGGGCCGAGACCCAGTACTTC
CASSSPGQGAETQYF
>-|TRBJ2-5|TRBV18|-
TGTGCCAGCTCACCATTTCAGGGTGGAGAGACCCAGTACTTC
CASSPFQGGETQYF
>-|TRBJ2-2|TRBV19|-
TGTGCCAGTAGCCGGACACTATCTATAGGGGAGCTGTTTTTT
CASSRTLSIGELFF
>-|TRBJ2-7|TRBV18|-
TGTGCCAGCTCACCATATGGGTCCGGGTTCAGCTACGAGCAGTACTTC
CASSPYGSGFSYEQYF
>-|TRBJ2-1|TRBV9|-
TGTGCCAGCAGCCCCCGACAGAGCTACAATGAGCAGTTCTTC
CASSPRQSYNEQFF
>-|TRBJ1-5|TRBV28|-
TGTGCCAGCAAAACCTCCGGGTTCAATCAGCCCCAGCATTTT
CASKTSGFNQPQHF
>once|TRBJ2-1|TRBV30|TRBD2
TGTGCCTGGAGTGTACTGGCGGGAGTGGGTGAGCAGTTCTTC
CAWSVLAGVGEQFF
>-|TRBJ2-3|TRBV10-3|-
TGTGCCATCAGAAGCAGGGATTCGACGCAGTATTTT
CAIRSRDSTQYF
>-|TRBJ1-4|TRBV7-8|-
TGTGCCAGCAGCCCTTGGGAGGGGGGTAATGAAAAACTGTTTTTT
CASSPWEGGNEKLFF
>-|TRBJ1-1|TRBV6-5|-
TGTGCCAGCACCGACGGGGACACTGAAGCTTTCTTT
CASTDGDTEAFF
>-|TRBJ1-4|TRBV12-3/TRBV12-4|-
TGTGCCAGCAGTTTAGGGGCAGATGAAAAACTGTTTTTT
CASSLGADEKLFF
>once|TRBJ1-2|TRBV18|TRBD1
TGTGCCAGCTCACTTCTCGACAGGGTTCATGGCTACACCTTC
CASSLLDRVHGYTF
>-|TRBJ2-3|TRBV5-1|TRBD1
TGCGCCAGCAGTCCGGACAGGGGGTTGGATACGCAGTATTTT
CASSPDRGLDTQYF
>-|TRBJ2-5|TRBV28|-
TGTGCCAGCAGTTTACCCCCCCTGGGCAAGACCCAGTACTTC
CASSLPPLGKTQYF
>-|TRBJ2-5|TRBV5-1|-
TGCGCCAGCAGCTTAGGGACAAAAGAGACCCAGTACTTC
CASSLGTKETQYF
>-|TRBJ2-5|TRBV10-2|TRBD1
TGCGCCAGCAGGGTAACAGGGGGCGGGGAGACCCAGTACTTC
CASRVTGGGETQYF
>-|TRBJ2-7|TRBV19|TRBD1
TGTGCCAGTAGTATTGGAGGACAGGGTATCTACGAGCAGTACTTC
CASSIGGQGIYEQYF
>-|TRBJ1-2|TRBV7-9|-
TGTGCCAGCAGCTCCCAGGGGTTTGATGGCTACACCTTC
CASSSQGFDGYTF
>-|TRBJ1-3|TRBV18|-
TGTGCCAGCTCACAAGCCGAGGCTGCGAGTGGAAACACCATATATTTT
CASSQAEAASGNTIYF
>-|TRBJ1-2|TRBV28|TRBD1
TGTGCCAGCAGTTTCATTCAGGGGGTTGCTGGCTACACCTTC
CASSFIQGVAGYTF
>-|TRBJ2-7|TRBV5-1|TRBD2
TGCGCCAGCAGCCCGGGGACTAGCGGGATTTACGAGCAGTACTTC
CASSPGTSGIYEQYF
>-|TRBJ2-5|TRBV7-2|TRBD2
TGTGCCAGCAGCGCAAGACTAGCGACCGGGGGAGAGACCCAGTACTTC
CASSARLATGGETQYF
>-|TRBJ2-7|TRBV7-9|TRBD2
TGTGCCAGCAGTTGGGGGACTAGCGGGAGCGAGCAGTACTTC
CASSWGTSGSEQYF
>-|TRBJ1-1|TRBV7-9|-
TGTGCCAGCAGCCCGCAGGGGAACACTGAAGCTTTCTTT
CASSPQGNTEAFF
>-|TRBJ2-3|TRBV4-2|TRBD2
TGTGCCAGCAGCCAAATAGCGGGGGGGGTCACAGATACGCAGTATTTT
CASSQIAGGVTDTQYF
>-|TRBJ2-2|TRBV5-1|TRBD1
TGCGCCAGCAGCACGGGACAGGACACCGGGGAGCTGTTTTTT
CASSTGQDTGELFF
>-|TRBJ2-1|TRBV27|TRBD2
TGTGCCAGCAGTAAACTTAGCGGGAGCTCCTACAATGAGCAGTTCTTC
CASSKLSGSSYNEQFF
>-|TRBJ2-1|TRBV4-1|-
TGCGCCAGCAGCCAAGGAGCTTGGGGGACTGAGCACAATGAGCAGTTCTTC
CASSQGAWGTEHNEQFF
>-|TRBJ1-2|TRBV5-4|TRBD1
TGTGCCAGCAGATACGGACAGGGAGCCCAATCTAACTATGGCTACACCTTC
CASRYGQGAQSNYGYTF
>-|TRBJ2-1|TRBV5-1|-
TGCGCCAGCAGCTTGGGGCGGGCCGACTTGCACAATGAGCAGTTCTTC
CASSLGRADLHNEQFF
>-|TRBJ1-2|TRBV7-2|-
TGTGCCAGCAGCGGGCCCGGACAGACCTATGGCTACACCTTC
CASSGPGQTYGYTF
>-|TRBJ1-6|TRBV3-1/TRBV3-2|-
TGTGCCAGCAGCCCTCCGTCGTTAGCGGGATGGACACCCCTCCACTTT
CASSPPSLAGWTPLHF
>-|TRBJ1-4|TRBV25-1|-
TGTGCCAGCAACCAGGCTGGACAGTCGAATGAAAAACTGTTTTTT
CASNQAGQSNEKLFF
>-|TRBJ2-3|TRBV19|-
TGTGCCAGTAGTATACTTCCAGGGTCCCCCACAGATACGCAGTATTTT
CASSILPGSPTDTQYF
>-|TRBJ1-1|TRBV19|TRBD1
TGTGCCAGTAGTCCGAATCAGGGGGACACTGAAGCTTTCTTT
CASSPNQGDTEAFF
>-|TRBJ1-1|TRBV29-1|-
TGCAGCGTTCTGGGGGGGTCTGAAGCTTTCTTT
CSVLGGSEAFF